The 16 T cell receptor beta chains below were found in one sample sequenced in a study of blood T cell repertoires in COVID-19. Only in-frame clones appear in the TCRdb table, and some are missing; sequencing was by immunoSEQ multiplex PCR. The table has 90,000 to 120,000 clones, approximately 69% seen once. Sequencing input: peripheral blood. These receptors were obtained from a man aged 80 or over with acute or convalescent COVID-19.

The CDR3 DNA sequence: TGTGCCACCAGACCGGGACTGGGGGGCTACGAGCAGTACTTC. This translates into CATRPGLGGYEQYF. J is TRBJ2-7 and V is TRBV19, with D perhaps TRBD2 (6 bases). Germline CDR1 and CDR2: LNHDA and SQIVND (reference sequence). The V end was cut by 10 bases, the J end by 3 bases, with 19 bases between. This CDR3 contains 14 residues. Drawing the rest from reference TRBV19 and TRBJ2-7, the complete variable domain is DGGITQSPKYLFRKEGQNVTLSCEQNLNHDAMYWYRQDPGQGLRLIYYSQIVNDFQKGDIAEGYSVSREKKESFPLTVTSAQKNPTAFYLCATRPGLGGYEQYFGPGTRLTVT.

The table lists this clone with a few counts. The chain links TRBV6-5 to TRBJ2-1; D not certain. Germline V gene sequence: CDR1 MNHEY, CDR2 SVGAGI. This CDR3 has 12 amino acids. Deletions cut 6 bases from V and 9 bases from J, with 12 bases between. CDR3 sequence: CASRKSTGEQFF. DNA of the CDR3: TGTGCCAGCAGGAAATCCACGGGTGAGCAGTTCTTC.

This clone was observed once. The chain is built from TRBV7-9 and TRBJ2-1; 10 nucleotides align to TRBD2. Looked up from germline, CDR1 is SEHNR and CDR2 is FQNEAQ (reference sequence). Losses at the gene ends were 5 bases for V and 0 bases for J; bases not matched to a gene: 10. The CDR3 is 18 amino acids. This CDR3 is CASSHGTSAFSSYNEQFF. The CDR3, as DNA: TGTGCCAGCAGCCACGGGACTAGCGCTTTCAGCTCCTACAATGAGCAGTTCTTC. The entire variable domain, with the rest obtained from reference TRBV7-9 and TRBJ2-1, is as follows: DTGVSQNPRHKITKRGQNVTFRCDPISEHNRLYWYRQTLGQGPEFLTYFQNEAQLEKSRLLSDRFSAERPKGSFSTLEIQRTEQGDSAMYLCASSHGTSAFSSYNEQFFGPGTRLTVL.

This chain links TRBV6-5 with TRBJ2-7; 7 nucleotides agree with TRBD2. The CDR3 is 15 residues long. V lost 2 bases and J lost 3; bases outside the gene matches: 7. Germline V gene data show CDR1 as MNHEY and CDR2 as SVGAGI. CDR3 in amino acids: CASSYGREPRYEQYF. In DNA form, the CDR3 reads TGTGCCAGCAGTTACGGGCGGGAGCCCCGCTACGAGCAGTACTTC.

The J gene is TRBJ2-1, the V gene TRBV6-5, with 9 bases identical to TRBD2. V shed 9 bases, J shed 4 bases, and the junction held 4 bases outside the gene matches. This CDR3 spans 13 amino acids. Germline V gene lookup returns CDR1 MNHEY and CDR2 SVGAGI. The CDR3 DNA follows: TGTGCCAGTTGGACTAGCGTATACAATGAGCAGTTCTTC. This gives the protein CASWTSVYNEQFF.

This clone has only a few counts. Other nucleotide sequences in the sample specify the same CDR3. The genes are TRBV6-5 and TRBJ2-2, with 8 bases matching TRBD1. Germline lookup yields CDR1 MNHEY and CDR2 SVGAGI. With V trimmed by 8 bases and J by 2 bases, 1 base remained unmatched. The CDR3 extends over 13 amino acids. The CDR3 DNA sequence: TGTGCCAGCGACAGGGGTAACACCGGGGAGCTGTTTTTT. The encoded protein is CASDRGNTGELFF.

This chain connects TRBV2 to TRBJ2-3, with 8 bases that match TRBD2. After removal of 6 bases from V and 6 bases from J, the junction contained 5 bases not matched to a gene. The CDR3 extends over 13 amino acids. Germline CDR1 and CDR2: SNHLY and FYNNEI. The CDR3 sequence is CASRLAVWDTQYF. CDR3 DNA sequence: TGTGCCAGCAGACTAGCGGTGTGGGATACGCAGTATTTT.

The J gene is TRBJ2-1, the V gene TRBV9; D is uncertain. CDR1 and CDR2 (germline): SGDLS, YYNGEE. The ends were cut back, 0 bases at V and 2 bases at J, with 9 bases in the middle. This CDR3 is 15 amino acids long. The CDR3 DNA reads TGTGCCAGCAGCGTAGCAGCCGGAGCCTACAATGAGCAGTTCTTC. Protein product: CASSVAAGAYNEQFF.

The chain links TRBV4-1 to TRBJ2-4; D is perhaps TRBD2 (6 bases). V shed 0 bases and J shed 0 bases, with 15 bases lying between them. The CDR3 loop spans 18 amino acids. From germline, CDR1 is MGHRA and CDR2 YSYEKL. The CDR3 DNA reads TGCGCCAGCAGCCAAGACCCGGGACTCGTACTAGCCAAAAACATTCAGTACTTC. The encoded protein is CASSQDPGLVLAKNIQYF.

This clone was detected only a few times. The chain recombines TRBV19 with TRBJ2-1; 8 bases line up with TRBD1. CDR1 and CDR2 (germline): LNHDA, SQIVND (reference sequence). J was trimmed by 7 bases and V by 5 bases; bases with no gene match: 7. The length of the CDR3 is 14 residues. The CDR3, as DNA: TGTGCCAGTAGTGCAGGACAGGGAGTAAATGAGCAGTTCTTC. Its translation is CASSAGQGVNEQFF. The variable domain in full, with the rest retrieved from reference TRBV19 and TRBJ2-1, is DGGITQSPKYLFRKEGQNVTLSCEQNLNHDAMYWYRQDPGQGLRLIYYSQIVNDFQKGDIAEGYSVSREKKESFPLTVTSAQKNPTAFYLCASSAGQGVNEQFFGPGTRLTVL.

The chain has TRBV28 and TRBJ1-4; 7 bases match TRBD1. Germline V gene sequence: CDR1 MDHEN, CDR2 SYDVKM. The CDR3 is 15 residues long. The junction had 15 bases not matched to a gene; V was cut back by 8 bases and J by 9 bases. CDR3 in amino acids: CASAKQGRVGKKLFF. In DNA, the CDR3 is TGTGCCAGCGCCAAACAGGGGCGGGTTGGGAAAAAACTGTTTTTT.

The chain recombines TRBV7-2 with TRBJ2-5, with D perhaps TRBD1 (5 bases). Germline values: CDR1 SGHTA, CDR2 FQGNSA. V was pared by 5 bases and J by 0 bases, with 16 bases between. The CDR3 totals 16 residues. CDR3 DNA sequence: TGTGCCAGCAGCCCCGACAGCAAGAAGTACCAAGAGACCCAGTACTTC. Amino acid sequence: CASSPDSKKYQETQYF.

The gene calls are TRBV9 and TRBJ2-1; TRBD2 matches 8 bases. This CDR3 spans 17 amino acids. J was trimmed by 7 bases and V by 0 bases; bases with no gene match: 12. CDR1 is SGDLS, CDR2 YYNGEE, per germline. CDR3 sequence (DNA): TGTGCCAGCAGCGTAGGCACAAGAAGCGGGAGTGGAAATGAGCAGTTCTTC. It encodes CASSVGTRSGSGNEQFF.

Worth noting for this clone: Other DNA sequences in the same sample also yield this CDR3. The chain couples TRBV6-5 to TRBJ2-3, with D perhaps matching TRBD1 (6 bases). Germline lookup yields CDR1 MNHEY and CDR2 SVGAGI. This CDR3 has 14 residues. The ends were cut back, 6 bases at V and 4 bases at J, with 14 bases in the middle. This CDR3 is CASSLRGPPDTQYF. For the CDR3, the DNA is TGTGCCAGCAGCCTCAGGGGTCCCCCAGATACGCAGTATTTT.

V and J are TRBV7-6 and TRBJ2-1; 9 bases map to TRBD1. This CDR3 spans 15 amino acids. Germline CDR1 SGHVS, CDR2 FNYEAQ. Trimming took 5 bases from V and 6 from J; bases not matched to a gene: 8. Here the CDR3 reads CASSPQGARLNEQFF. CDR3 coding DNA: TGTGCCAGCAGCCCACAGGGGGCGAGGCTCAATGAGCAGTTCTTC.

The CDR3 here is CASSYSSGSRNEQFF. The CDR3 DNA is TGTGCCAGCAGTTACTCTAGCGGGAGTAGAAATGAGCAGTTCTTC. The chain joins TRBV6-2 or TRBV6-3 to TRBJ2-1, with TRBD2 matching over 9 bases. The CDR3 loop spans 15 amino acids. V lost 0 bases to trimming and J lost 7 bases; unmatched junction nucleotides: 4. The germline CDR1 and CDR2 sequences are MNHEY and SVGEGT.